These 32 T cell receptor beta chains originate from one sample sequenced in a study of glioma-infiltrating T cells after dendritic cell vaccination. Using immunoSEQ multiplex PCR, the repertoire was profiled, and TCRdb retains in-frame clones only, with some absent. The profile shows around 87,000 clones, around 86% of them singletons. Noted time point: after dendritic cell vaccination, including at tumor progression/relapse. The sequences come from blood, collected after dendritic cell vaccination. Every receptor here comes from a human donor with glioblastoma.

The rearrangement joins TRBV18 to TRBJ2-1; 9 bases align to TRBD1. J gave up 8 bases and V 3 bases, and 8 bases lay outside the gene matches. The germline CDR1 and CDR2 sequences are KGHSH and LQKENI. This CDR3 spans 15 amino acids. In DNA, the CDR3 is TGTGCCAGCTCACCCTCCGCCGGGACAGGGTATGAGCAGTTCTTC. Residues: CASSPSAGTGYEQFF.

This chain links TRBV5-4 with TRBJ1-6, with 7 nucleotides matching TRBD1. Germline CDR1 and CDR2: SGHNT and YYREEE (reference sequence). The trim removed 0 bases at V and 7 bases at J, leaving 4 bases unmatched. The CDR3 is 15 amino acids. The CDR3 DNA reads as TGTGCCAGCAGCTTGGGTCCAGGGGGGAATTCACCCCTCCACTTT. Amino acid sequence: CASSLGPGGNSPLHF.

The count of this clone is one. The chain recombines TRBV19 with TRBJ2-2; maybe TRBD2 (5 bases). Trimming cost V 3 bases and J 3 bases, with 5 bases left between them. Looked up from germline, CDR1 is LNHDA and CDR2 is SQIVND (reference sequence). The CDR3 sequence is 13 residues long. CDR3 amino acids: CASSMGDTGELFF. The CDR3 DNA sequence: TGTGCCAGTAGTATGGGAGACACCGGGGAGCTGTTTTTT.

The chain has TRBV10-3 and TRBJ1-1; D might be TRBD1 (6 bases). The CDR3 has 14 residues. From germline, CDR1 is ENHRY and CDR2 SYGVKD. Trimming took off 9 bases at V and 3 bases at J, with 17 bases between the two ends. For the CDR3, the DNA is TGTGCCATACAGGGTTCCCAGGCAGACACTGAAGCTTTCTTT. It yields the protein CAIQGSQADTEAFF.

The rearrangement links TRBV5-1 to TRBJ2-3; D unresolved. Trimming removed 2 bases at V and 4 bases at J, with 8 bases between. The CDR3 runs to 13 residues. The germline V gene has CDR1 SGHRS and CDR2 YFSETQ. The CDR3 sequence is CASSLARADTQYF. The CDR3 DNA reads TGCGCCAGCAGCTTAGCACGGGCAGATACGCAGTATTTT.

The rearrangement joins TRBV6-5 to TRBJ1-6, with D uncertain. Germline V gene sequence: CDR1 MNHEY, CDR2 SVGAGI. Trimming removed 0 bases from V and 8 bases from J, with 14 bases in between. CDR3 size: 16 residues. The CDR3 sequence is CASSYSLPGGDSPLHF. The CDR3 DNA follows: TGTGCCAGCAGTTACTCGCTTCCGGGCGGGGATTCACCCCTCCACTTT.

The rearrangement joins TRBV4-2 to TRBJ1-1, with D maybe TRBD1 (5 bases). Germline CDR1 and CDR2: LGHNA and YNFKEQ. Trimming removed 2 bases at V and 4 bases at J, with 14 bases between. There are 15 residues in the CDR3. In DNA, the CDR3 is TGTGCCAGCAGCCAACAAGGGGAAGGGTCCACTGAAGCTTTCTTT. Amino acids: CASSQQGEGSTEAFF.

The chain couples TRBV5-1 to TRBJ2-3, with D uncertain. Trimming cost V 0 bases and J 2 bases, with 10 bases left between them. This CDR3 has 15 amino acids. Germline values: CDR1 SGHRS, CDR2 YFSETQ. For the CDR3, the DNA is TGCGCCAGCAGCTTGGAACAGCCTCCCACAGATACGCAGTATTTT. Translated, it gives CASSLEQPPTDTQYF.

The chain employs TRBV14 and TRBJ2-1; 8 bases line up with TRBD2. From germline, CDR1 is SGHDN and CDR2 FVKESK. The CDR3 is 16 amino acids. The V segment lost 4 bases and the J segment 3 bases; nucleotides outside the gene matches: 8. The CDR3 loop is CASSLISGELYNEQFF. CDR3 in DNA: TGTGCCAGCAGCCTAATTAGCGGGGAACTCTACAATGAGCAGTTCTTC.

The rearrangement uses TRBV2 and TRBJ1-4; no clear D gene. The germline CDR1 and CDR2 sequences are SNHLY and FYNNEI. V was clipped by 8 bases and J by 4 bases, with 14 bases between them. This CDR3 spans 14 amino acids. The CDR3 DNA sequence: TGTGCCAGCGGTACTAGGAACAATAATGAAAAACTGTTTTTT. Residues: CASGTRNNNEKLFF. The entire variable domain, with the rest obtained from reference TRBV2 and TRBJ1-4, is as follows: EPEVTQTPSHQVTQMGQEVILRCVPISNHLYFYWYRQILGQKVEFLVSFYNNEISEKSEIFDDQFSVERPDGSNFTLKIRSTKLEDSAMYFCASGTRNNNEKLFFGSGTQLSVL.

This chain joins TRBV5-6 and TRBJ2-7; a possible D gene is TRBD2 (5 bases). Germline lookup yields CDR1 SGHDT and CDR2 YYEEEE. The CDR3 is made up of 13 amino acids. Trimming cost V 3 bases and J 3 bases, with 10 bases left between them. CDR3 sequence (DNA): TGTGCCAGCAGCTCAGAGGGCCTCTACGAGCAGTACTTC. Translating gives CASSSEGLYEQYF.

A few counts support this clone. This chain joins TRBV18 and TRBJ2-7, with a weak D call TRBD1 (6 bases). Trimming stripped 4 bases from V and 1 base from J, with 8 bases between. CDR1 and CDR2 from the germline V gene are KGHSH and LQKENI. CDR3 size: 13 residues. The CDR3: CASSRDTSYEQYF. CDR3 in DNA: TGTGCCAGCTCACGGGACACATCCTACGAGCAGTACTTC.

The CDR3 loop reads CATSEYTNTGELFF. The CDR3 DNA reads as TGTGCCACCTCGGAGTACACGAACACCGGGGAGCTGTTTTTT. The chain employs TRBV6-1 and TRBJ2-2; D uncertain. The germline V and J ends were trimmed by 10 bases and 0 bases, with 12 bases remaining between them. The germline V gene has CDR1 MNHNS and CDR2 SASEGT. The CDR3 totals 14 residues.

The CDR3 DNA reads as TGTGCCAGCAGCGACGGACAGTCAGCTGGCTACACCTTC. Encoded protein: CASSDGQSAGYTF. The V and J genes are TRBV7-9 and TRBJ1-2; weak D call: TRBD1 (6 bases). The germline V and J ends were trimmed by 5 bases and 7 bases, with 14 bases remaining between them. Germline assignment: CDR1 SEHNR and CDR2 FQNEAQ (reference sequence). This CDR3 is 13 amino acids long.

This chain joins TRBV7-2 and TRBJ2-7; 7 bases are shared with TRBD1. CDR1 and CDR2 (germline): SGHTA, FQGNSA. The CDR3 covers 15 residues. The trim removed 1 base at V and 4 bases at J, leaving 7 bases unmatched. CDR3 in amino acids: CASSLDGTAVYEQYF. CDR3 nucleotides: TGTGCCAGCAGCTTAGATGGGACAGCAGTTTACGAGCAGTACTTC.

The genes are TRBV5-8 and TRBJ1-3; D remains ambiguous. Germline CDR1 is SGHTS and CDR2 is YDEGEE. The germline V and J ends were trimmed by 1 base and 9 bases, with 8 bases remaining between them. This CDR3 comprises 12 residues. CDR3 DNA: TGTGCCAGCAGCTTGTATATGAGCACCATATATTTT. Translation: CASSLYMSTIYF.

V and J are TRBV5-6 and TRBJ2-7; 10 bases align to TRBD1. The CDR3 runs to 15 residues. Germline CDR1 is SGHDT and CDR2 is YYEEEE. Losses at the gene ends were 0 bases for V and 1 base for J; bases not matched to a gene: 1. The CDR3, as DNA: TGTGCCAGCAGCTTGGGGGACAGGGGTTCCTACGAGCAGTACTTC. Encoded protein: CASSLGDRGSYEQYF.

The chain has TRBV11-1 and TRBJ2-1; TRBD2 might be the D (6 bases). From germline, CDR1 is SGHAT and CDR2 FQDESV (reference sequence). The CDR3 runs to 13 residues. V was cut by 1 base and J by 10 bases, with 11 bases left in between. The CDR3 loop reads CASSLEWRGEQFF. CDR3 nucleotide sequence: TGTGCCAGCAGCTTAGAGTGGCGGGGAGAGCAGTTCTTC.

The genes are TRBV30 and TRBJ2-1, with 7 bases that match TRBD2. V lost 1 base to trimming and J lost 4 bases; unmatched junction nucleotides: 4. CDR1 is GTSNPN, CDR2 SVGIG, per germline (reference sequence). The CDR3 spans 14 residues. DNA of the CDR3: TGTGCCTGGAGTGAAGCCGGGGGGTACAATGAGCAGTTCTTC. It is translated as CAWSEAGGYNEQFF.

The V and J genes are TRBV7-2 and TRBJ1-4; TRBD1 agrees at 10 bases. V shed 5 bases and J 5 bases; nucleotides not matched to a gene: 17. CDR3 length equals 19 residues. In germline, CDR1 is SGHTA, CDR2 FQGNSA. This CDR3 is CASSETTGTGAFSNEKLFF. CDR3 sequence (DNA): TGTGCCAGCAGCGAGACGACCGGGACAGGGGCCTTTTCCAATGAAAAACTGTTTTTT.

The J gene is TRBJ2-1, the V gene TRBV7-2, with D tentatively TRBD1 (6 bases). Germline V gene data show CDR1 as SGHTA and CDR2 as FQGNSA. This CDR3 is 13 amino acids long. V was cut by 2 bases and J by 8 bases, with 10 bases left in between. The CDR3 here is CASSLNRADEQFF. The CDR3 DNA reads as TGTGCCAGCAGCTTAAACAGGGCGGATGAGCAGTTCTTC.

The chain joins TRBV29-1 to TRBJ2-5; tentatively, D is TRBD2 (6 bases). The CDR3 contains 13 residues. Germline CDR1 and CDR2: SQVTM and ANQGSEA. The ends were cut back, 5 bases at V and 1 base at J, with 11 bases in the middle. The chain's CDR3 is CSVWRGSQETQYF. The CDR3 coding sequence is TGCAGCGTTTGGAGGGGAAGCCAAGAGACCCAGTACTTC.

The gene calls are TRBV7-9 and TRBJ1-6, with D unclear. The CDR3 length is 11 residues. V was trimmed by 6 bases and J by 12 bases, leaving 9 bases between them. From germline, CDR1 is SEHNR and CDR2 FQNEAQ (reference sequence). The CDR3 DNA reads TGTGCCAGCAGTCCCCGGGGACCCCTCCACTTT. It codes for CASSPRGPLHF.

V and J are TRBV27 and TRBJ2-7, with 7 bases lining up with TRBD2. Per the germline V gene, CDR1 is MNHEY and CDR2 is SMNVEV (reference sequence). The CDR3 has 16 amino acids. The junction had 8 bases not matched to a gene; V was cut back by 3 bases and J by 0 bases. CDR3 nucleotide sequence: TGTGCCAGCAGTTTGTCGACTAGCTCAAGCTCCTACGAGCAGTACTTC. This gives the protein CASSLSTSSSSYEQYF.

The chain carries TRBV11-2 and TRBJ2-3; 8 positions agree with TRBD2. Unmatched junction bases numbered 8, after V lost 1 base and J lost 5 bases. The CDR3 is 16 residues long. Germline CDR1 and CDR2: SGHAT and FQNNGV. The CDR3 DNA sequence: TGTGCCAGCAGCTTAGTTGGCGGGGGGCCGGGAGATACGCAGTATTTT. The encoded protein is CASSLVGGGPGDTQYF.

The rearrangement joins TRBV7-2 to TRBJ1-6; 9 bases are shared with TRBD1. This CDR3 comprises 15 residues. The J segment lost 10 bases and the V segment lost 1 base, leaving 5 bases of the junction unmatched. Looked up from germline, CDR1 is SGHTA and CDR2 is FQGNSA. The CDR3 DNA follows: TGTGCCAGCAGCTTAGGACAGGGGGTCAGGTCACCCCTCCACTTT. Residues: CASSLGQGVRSPLHF.

The chain joins TRBV19 to TRBJ1-3; possibly TRBD1 for D (5 bases). This CDR3 region has 17 residues. CDR1 is LNHDA, CDR2 SQIVND, per germline (reference sequence). Deletions cut 1 base from V and 4 bases from J, with 17 bases between. The CDR3: CASSIAEDTVGGNTIYF. DNA for the CDR3: TGTGCCAGTAGTATAGCCGAGGACACCGTGGGAGGAAACACCATATATTTT.

The gene calls are TRBV4-1 and TRBJ2-5; D uncertain. The CDR3 totals 15 residues. V lost 2 bases and J 3 bases, leaving 13 bases between the germline ends. Germline V gives CDR1 MGHRA, CDR2 YSYEKL. For the CDR3, the DNA is TGCGCCAGCAGCCAAAACCCGGAGTCCAAAGAGACCCAGTACTTC. It yields the protein CASSQNPESKETQYF.

This chain joins TRBV5-4 and TRBJ2-3; 8 nucleotides agree with TRBD1. This CDR3 is 14 amino acids long. The germline V gene encodes CDR1 SGHNT and CDR2 YYREEE (reference sequence). Trimming removed 2 bases from V and 3 bases from J; junction bases left unmatched: 2. As DNA, the CDR3 is TGTGCCAGCAGCTTACAGGGGGTTACAGATACGCAGTATTTT. This translates into CASSLQGVTDTQYF.

The rearrangement links TRBV20-1 to TRBJ1-3; no clear D gene. CDR1 is DFQATT and CDR2 is SNEGSKA in the germline V gene (reference sequence). Trimming removed 6 bases at V and 16 bases at J, with 16 bases between. The CDR3 extends over 10 amino acids. CDR3 amino acids: CSAGGQEDYF. For the CDR3, the DNA is TGCAGTGCCGGAGGGCAGGAAGATTATTTT.

This clone is a singleton in its sample. This chain connects TRBV5-4 to TRBJ1-3; 8 nucleotides line up with TRBD1. Germline loops: CDR1 SGHNT, CDR2 YYREEE (reference sequence). The J segment lost 3 bases and the V segment lost 2 bases, leaving 1 base of the junction unmatched. The CDR3 has 14 amino acids. The CDR3 coding sequence is TGTGCCAGCAGCTTAGACAGGGGTGGAAACACCATATATTTT. Protein product: CASSLDRGGNTIYF.

This clone was observed a handful of times. The rearrangement uses TRBV12-1 and TRBJ2-5; the DNA was not used to check the table's D call, TRBD1. TRBV12-1 is a recognized pseudogene. This CDR3 has 14 residues. The CDR3 bases are TGTGCCAGCAGCCTGGGACAGGGACGTGAGACCCAGTACTTC. It yields the protein CASSLGQGRETQYF.